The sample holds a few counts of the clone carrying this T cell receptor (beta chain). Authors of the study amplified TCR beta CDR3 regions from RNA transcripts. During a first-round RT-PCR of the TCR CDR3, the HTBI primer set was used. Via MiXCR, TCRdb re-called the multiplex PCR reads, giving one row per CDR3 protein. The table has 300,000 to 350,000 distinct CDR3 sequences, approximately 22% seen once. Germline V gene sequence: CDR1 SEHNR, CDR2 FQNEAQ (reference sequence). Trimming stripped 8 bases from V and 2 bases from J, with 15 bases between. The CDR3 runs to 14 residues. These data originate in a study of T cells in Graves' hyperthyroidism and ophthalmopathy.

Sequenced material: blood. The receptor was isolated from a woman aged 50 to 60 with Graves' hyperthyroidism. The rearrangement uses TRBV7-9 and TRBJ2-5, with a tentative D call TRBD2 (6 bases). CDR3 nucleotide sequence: TGTGCCAGCGCTCCGGGGCTAGCGCAAGAGACCCAGTACTTC. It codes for CASAPGLAQETQYF.